These 19 T cell receptor beta chains share one sample of origin, sequenced in a study of control samples from healthy donors and cancer patients. This table comes from immunoSEQ multiplex PCR, and its TCRdb copy is limited to in-frame clones, with some not included. The sample contains about 150,000 clones, 93% of which appear only once. Sample: blood. Source of these receptors: a man between 50 and 59 years old in good health.

The chain couples TRBV3-1 (or the pseudogene TRBV3-2) to TRBJ2-1; D call uncertain. V was clipped by 0 bases and J by 6 bases, with 9 bases between them. Germline CDR1 and CDR2: LGHDT and YNNKEL (reference sequence). This CDR3 region has 14 residues. CDR3 sequence reads: CASSQDSLSNEQFF. The CDR3 bases are TGTGCCAGCAGCCAAGATTCTCTTTCCAATGAGCAGTTCTTC.

This rearrangement joins TRBV6-1 to TRBJ2-7, with 10 bases identical to TRBD2. CDR3 length: 14 amino acids. Germline V CDR1 and CDR2: MNHNS, SASEGT. J gave up 1 base and V 6 bases, and 3 bases lay outside the gene matches. The CDR3 DNA reads TGTGCCAGCAGGGGAGCGGGAGGGTCCTACGAGCAGTACTTC. Translated, it gives CASRGAGGSYEQYF.

The V and J genes are TRBV29-1 and TRBJ2-3, with D hard to call. Germline V gives CDR1 SQVTM, CDR2 ANQGSEA. V lost 7 bases, J lost 3 bases, and 5 bases lay in between. This CDR3 contains 10 residues. The CDR3 spells CSGLTDTQYF. The CDR3 DNA follows: TGCAGCGGCTTAACAGATACGCAGTATTTT.

The J gene is TRBJ2-5, the V gene TRBV7-3; D might be TRBD1 or TRBD2, each matching 5 bases. This CDR3 comprises 14 residues. In germline, CDR1 is SGHTA, CDR2 FQGTGA. Trimming left V 1 base short and J 5 bases short, with 11 bases between. CDR3 DNA: TGTGCCAGCAGCTTAAGCGGGTGGGGCGAGACCCAGTACTTC. This translates into CASSLSGWGETQYF. The whole variable domain, filled in from reference TRBV7-3 and TRBJ2-5, reads GAGVSQTPSNKVTEKGKYVELRCDPISGHTALYWYRQSLGQGPEFLIYFQGTGAADDSGLPNDRFFAVRPEGSVSTLKIQRTERGDSAVYLCASSLSGWGETQYFGPGTRLLVL.

The chain employs TRBV5-4 and TRBJ2-5, with 7 bases fitting TRBD1. This CDR3 has 15 amino acids. Trimming cost V 5 bases and J 5 bases; bases outside gene matches: 12. CDR1 and CDR2 from the germline V gene are SGHNT and YYREEE (reference sequence). CDR3 nucleotide sequence: TGTGCCAGCAGTTTTGACAGGGCGCAGGTCGAGACCCAGTACTTC. It yields the protein CASSFDRAQVETQYF. Together with reference TRBV5-4 and TRBJ2-5, the CDR3 gives the full variable domain: ETGVTQSPTHLIKTRGQQVTLRCSSQSGHNTVSWYQQALGQGPQFIFQYYREEENGRGNFPPRFSGLQFPNYSSELNVNALELDDSALYLCASSFDRAQVETQYFGPGTRLLVL.

This chain joins TRBV27 and TRBJ2-7; the match to TRBD1 covers 9 bases. The CDR3 covers 15 residues. With V trimmed by 6 bases and J by 3 bases, 9 bases remained unmatched. Per the germline V gene, CDR1 is MNHEY and CDR2 is SMNVEV (reference sequence). CDR3 DNA sequence: TGTGCCAGCAGCTTACAGGGGGCCGTCTACTACGAGCAGTACTTC. It yields the protein CASSLQGAVYYEQYF.

The V gene is TRBV18, the J gene TRBJ1-2, with a weak D call TRBD1 (6 bases). CDR3 length: 13 residues. Germline V gene data show CDR1 as KGHSH and CDR2 as LQKENI. With 4 bases removed from V and 6 bases from J, the gap between germline ends came to 12 bases. The CDR3 spells CASSLGQLDGYTF. The CDR3 region has the DNA TGTGCCAGCTCACTCGGACAGTTAGATGGCTACACCTTC. Variable domain in full (rest from reference TRBV18 and TRBJ1-2): NAGVMQNPRHLVRRRGQEARLRCSPMKGHSHVYWYRQLPEEGLKFMVYLQKENIIDESGMPKERFSAEFPKEGPSILRIQQVVRGDSAAYFCASSLGQLDGYTFGSGTRLTVV.

The J gene is TRBJ2-1, the V gene TRBV9, with 13 bases fitting TRBD2. Germline CDR1 is SGDLS and CDR2 is YYNGEE. The CDR3 runs to 16 residues. The trim removed 4 bases at V and 4 bases at J, leaving 5 bases unmatched. The CDR3 coding sequence is TGTGCCAGCAGCCCCCAGGGACTAGCGGGATACAATGAGCAGTTCTTC. Translation: CASSPQGLAGYNEQFF.

This clone showed up just once. The chain combines TRBV7-6 with TRBJ2-7; 9 bases are a match to TRBD1. The CDR3 has 14 amino acids. With 2 bases clipped from V and 6 bases from J, the junction kept 5 bases outside the gene matches. CDR1 SGHVS and CDR2 FNYEAQ come from the germline V gene. The CDR3 protein is CASSLQGTGFEQYF. CDR3 sequence (DNA): TGTGCCAGCAGCTTACAAGGGACAGGGTTCGAGCAGTACTTC. Full variable domain (missing parts from reference TRBV7-6 and TRBJ2-7): GAGVSQSPRYKVTKRGQDVALRCDPISGHVSLYWYRQALGQGPEFLTYFNYEAQQDKSGLPNDRFSAERPEGSISTLTIQRTEQRDSAMYRCASSLQGTGFEQYFGPGTRLTVT.

The chain has TRBV9 and TRBJ1-1; D uncertain. Looked up from germline, CDR1 is SGDLS and CDR2 is YYNGEE. This CDR3 has 14 residues. V lost 1 base and J lost 4, with 11 bases in between. CDR3 nucleotide sequence: TGTGCCAGCAGCGTAATGGAGGGTATCACTGAAGCTTTCTTT. Its translation: CASSVMEGITEAFF.

The J gene is TRBJ2-3, the V gene TRBV2; D remains ambiguous. The CDR3 loop spans 14 amino acids. V lost 6 bases to trimming and J lost 4 bases, with 14 bases between them. Per the germline V gene, CDR1 is SNHLY and CDR2 is FYNNEI. The CDR3 nucleotides are TGTGCCAGCAGCCTCGGATTGATGCCAGATACGCAGTATTTT. Its translation: CASSLGLMPDTQYF.

The rearrangement joins TRBV30 to TRBJ2-7, with D tentatively TRBD2 (6 bases). Germline values: CDR1 GTSNPN, CDR2 SVGIG (reference sequence). The CDR3 runs 15 residues. V was shortened by 3 bases and J by 1 base, with 16 bases between the two germline ends. CDR3 sequence: CAWRKAEGSSYEQYF. Here the CDR3 DNA reads TGTGCCTGGAGGAAGGCGGAGGGATCATCCTACGAGCAGTACTTC. Full variable domain (remainder filled in from reference TRBV30 and TRBJ2-7): SQTIHQWPATLVQPVGSPLSLECTVEGTSNPNLYWYRQAAGRGLQLLFYSVGIGQISSEVPQNLSASRPQDRQFILSSKKLLLSDSGFYLCAWRKAEGSSYEQYFGPGTRLTVT.

This clone has a handful of counts. The chain has TRBV11-3 and TRBJ2-1; D ambiguous. The CDR3 length is 13 residues. CDR1 is SGHNT, CDR2 YENEEA, per germline. Trimming pared 1 base from V and 10 bases from J, leaving 11 bases between. CDR3 loop: CASSLVEVGEQFF. The CDR3 DNA is TGTGCCAGCAGCTTAGTTGAGGTTGGGGAGCAGTTCTTC.

V is TRBV7-2 and J is TRBJ2-3; TRBD2 aligns across 9 bases. The CDR3 contains 14 residues. Germline V CDR1 and CDR2: SGHTA, FQGNSA. Germline trimming cut 5 bases from V and 7 bases from J; bases unmatched to any gene: 7. This chain's CDR3 is CASSPGLAPNTQYF. For the CDR3, the DNA is TGTGCCAGCAGCCCCGGACTAGCGCCGAATACGCAGTATTTT.

The chain recombines TRBV5-6 with TRBJ2-2; D ambiguous. V dropped 2 bases and J dropped 7 bases, with 6 bases sitting between them. Looked up from germline, CDR1 is SGHDT and CDR2 is YYEEEE. The CDR3 covers 12 residues. The DNA of the CDR3 is TGTGCCAGCAGCTTTAAAGTCGGGGAGCTGTTTTTT. It encodes CASSFKVGELFF.

This clone appeared once. This chain links TRBV18 with TRBJ2-1; either TRBD1 or TRBD2 may supply D (5 bases each). The V gene's germline CDR1 is KGHSH and CDR2 LQKENI. Trimming left V 1 base short and J 9 bases short, with 13 bases between. CDR3 length: 14 amino acids. This CDR3 is CASSPLATGGEQFF. The CDR3 region has the DNA TGTGCCAGCTCACCACTGGCGACTGGGGGTGAGCAGTTCTTC.

This clone appeared a few times. This rearrangement joins TRBV4-1 to TRBJ1-3, with D possibly matching TRBD1 (5 bases). Germline-derived CDR1 and CDR2 are MGHRA and YSYEKL. The CDR3 length is 15 residues. V was trimmed by 4 bases and J by 2 bases, leaving 12 bases between them. DNA of the CDR3: TGCGCCAGCAGCCCCCGCAAGACAGCTGGAAACACCATATATTTT. It yields the protein CASSPRKTAGNTIYF.

The chain is built from TRBV5-1 and TRBJ2-3, with D tentatively TRBD1 or TRBD2 (5 bases each). This CDR3 region has 15 residues. CDR1 is SGHRS, CDR2 YFSETQ, per germline. Trimming cost V 8 bases and J 6 bases, with 22 bases left between them. The CDR3: CASSTLGGSGDTQYF. The CDR3 nucleotides read TGCGCCAGTTCTACCCTTGGGGGTTCAGGGGATACGCAGTATTTT.

The CDR3 here is CASSLASGAQETQYF. In nucleotides, the CDR3 is TGTGCCAGCAGCTTGGCTAGCGGGGCTCAAGAGACCCAGTACTTC. The chain joins TRBV5-6 to TRBJ2-5; 9 positions agree with TRBD2. Germline trimming cut 0 bases from V and 2 bases from J; bases unmatched to any gene: 2. The CDR3 consists of 15 residues. CDR1 is SGHDT, CDR2 YYEEEE, per germline.